This TCR beta chain was found in a study of siplizumab effects on memory and regulatory T cells. Sequenced by immunoSEQ multiplex PCR; TCRdb stores in-frame clones only, minus some. The table lists 60,000 to 80,000 clones, over 80% of them singletons. General study results and limits: Proliferating CD4+ or CD8+ clones, roughly 80-95% of them, lacked an assignable naive or memory phenotype. Significant reduction of alloreactive sequences traceable to unstimulated CD4+ memory cells was observed with siplizumab. The study found that mappable alloreactive CD4+ clones averaged about 70% Treg-derived with siplizumab and roughly 27% in controls.

In the case of this clone: Its antigen remains unknown.

V lost 4 bases to trimming and J lost 7 bases; unmatched junction nucleotides: 6. Germline CDR1 reads SGDLS; CDR2 reads YYNGEE. CDR3 length equals 14 residues. The sample consisted of memory CD4+ T cells sorted from blood. The receptor comes from a human donor in good health. The chain combines TRBV9 with TRBJ2-4, with 9 bases fitting TRBD1. For the CDR3, the DNA is TGTGCCAGCAGCTCCAGGACAGGGGATAACATTCAGTACTTC. Translated: CASSSRTGDNIQYF.